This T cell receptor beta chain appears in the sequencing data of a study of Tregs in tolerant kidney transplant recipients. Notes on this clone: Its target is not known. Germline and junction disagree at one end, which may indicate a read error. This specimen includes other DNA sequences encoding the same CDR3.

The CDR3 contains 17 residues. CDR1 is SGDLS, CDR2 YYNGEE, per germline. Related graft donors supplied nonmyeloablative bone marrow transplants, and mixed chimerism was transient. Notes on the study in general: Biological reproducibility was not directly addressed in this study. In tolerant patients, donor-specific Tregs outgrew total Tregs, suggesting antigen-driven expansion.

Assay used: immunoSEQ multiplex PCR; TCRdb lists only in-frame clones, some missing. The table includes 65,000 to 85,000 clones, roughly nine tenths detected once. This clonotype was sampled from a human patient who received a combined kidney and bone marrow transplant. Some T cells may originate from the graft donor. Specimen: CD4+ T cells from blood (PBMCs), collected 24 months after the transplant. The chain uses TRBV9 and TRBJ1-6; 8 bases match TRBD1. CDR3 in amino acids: CASSVEPGQAYNSPLHF. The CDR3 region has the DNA TGTGCCAGCAGCGTAGAACCGGGACAGGCCTATAATTCCCCCCTCCACTTT.